This T cell receptor (beta chain) comes out of a study of response to subunit inactivated influenza vaccine. This clonotype has a handful of counts. Its antigen is not identified. V was clipped by 3 bases and J by 5 bases; unmatched bases: 13. Germline V gene data show CDR1 as SGHDN and CDR2 as FVKESK. This CDR3 has 17 residues. TCRdb ran MiXCR on the RT-PCR reads and lists one entry per CDR3 protein. The table records about 520,000 distinct CDR3 sequences, 6.5% to 8% of them present only once. General study points: Few additional T cells are recruited per seasonal influenza vaccination, authors suggested.

Material: PBMCs from blood, obtained 23 to 25 months after vaccination. This receptor was identified in a man aged 50 to 75 who received an inactivated influenza vaccine. The V gene is TRBV14, the J gene TRBJ1-1; 9 positions agree with TRBD1. CDR3 loop: CASSQVLGTGLRTEAFF. CDR3 sequence (DNA): TGTGCCAGCAGCCAGGTACTCGGGACAGGGTTAAGGACTGAAGCTTTCTTT.